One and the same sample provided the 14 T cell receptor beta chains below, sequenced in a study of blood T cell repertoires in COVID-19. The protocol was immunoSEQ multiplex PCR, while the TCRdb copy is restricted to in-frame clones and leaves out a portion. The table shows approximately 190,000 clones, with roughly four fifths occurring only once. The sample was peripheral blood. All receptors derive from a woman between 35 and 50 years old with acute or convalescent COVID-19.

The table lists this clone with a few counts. The CDR3 sequence is CASSHRTSGSLKPQFF. The CDR3 coding sequence is TGCGCCAGCAGCCACCGGACTAGCGGGAGTTTGAAACCGCAGTTCTTC. This sequence joins TRBV4-1 and TRBJ2-1, with TRBD2 matching over 13 bases. CDR1 is MGHRA, CDR2 YSYEKL, per germline. The CDR3 sequence is 16 residues long. V dropped 3 bases and J dropped 12; count of bases not matched to a gene: 11.

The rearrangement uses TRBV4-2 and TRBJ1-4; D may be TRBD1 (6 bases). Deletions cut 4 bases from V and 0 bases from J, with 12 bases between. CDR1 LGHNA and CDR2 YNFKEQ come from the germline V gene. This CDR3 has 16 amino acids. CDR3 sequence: CASSRAGTTTNEKLFF. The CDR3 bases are TGTGCCAGCAGCCGAGCCGGGACAACAACTAATGAAAAACTGTTTTTT.

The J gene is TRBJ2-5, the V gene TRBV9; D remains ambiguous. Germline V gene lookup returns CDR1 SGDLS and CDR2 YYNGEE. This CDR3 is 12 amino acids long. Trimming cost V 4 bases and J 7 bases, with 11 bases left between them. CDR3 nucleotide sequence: TGTGCCAGCAGCACCCCAGGTGGGACCCAGTACTTC. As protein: CASSTPGGTQYF.

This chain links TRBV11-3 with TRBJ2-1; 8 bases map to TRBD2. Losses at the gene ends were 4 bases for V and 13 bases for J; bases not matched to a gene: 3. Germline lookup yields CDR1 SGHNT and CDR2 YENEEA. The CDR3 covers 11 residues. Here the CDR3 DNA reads TGTGCCAGCAGCTCGGGGGGGCCCCAGTTCTTC. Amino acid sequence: CASSSGGPQFF.

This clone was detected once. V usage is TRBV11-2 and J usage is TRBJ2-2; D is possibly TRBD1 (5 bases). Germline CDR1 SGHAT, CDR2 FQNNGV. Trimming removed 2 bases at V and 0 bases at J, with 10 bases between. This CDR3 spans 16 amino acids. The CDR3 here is CASSLRDSPNTGELFF. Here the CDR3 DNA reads TGTGCCAGCAGCTTAAGAGACAGCCCGAACACCGGGGAGCTGTTTTTT.

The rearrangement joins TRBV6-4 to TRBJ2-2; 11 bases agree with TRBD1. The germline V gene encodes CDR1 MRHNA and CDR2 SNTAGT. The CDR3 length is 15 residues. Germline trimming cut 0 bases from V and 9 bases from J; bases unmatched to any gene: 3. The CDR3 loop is CASSDSGQGDRELFF. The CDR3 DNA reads TGTGCCAGCAGTGACTCGGGACAGGGGGACCGGGAGCTGTTTTTT.

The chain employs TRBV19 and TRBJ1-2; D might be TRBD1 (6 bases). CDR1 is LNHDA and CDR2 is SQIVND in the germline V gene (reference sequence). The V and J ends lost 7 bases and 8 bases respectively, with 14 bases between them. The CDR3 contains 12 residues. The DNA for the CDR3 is TGTGCCAGTACCATGGACAGACGAGGCTACACCTTC. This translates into CASTMDRRGYTF.

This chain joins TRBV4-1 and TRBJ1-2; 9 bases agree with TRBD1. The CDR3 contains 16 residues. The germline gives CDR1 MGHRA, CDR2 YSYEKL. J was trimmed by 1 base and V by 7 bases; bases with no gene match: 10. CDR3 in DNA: TGCGCCAGCACCGGGACAGGGAAGACCGGTAACTATGGCTACACCTTC. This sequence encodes CASTGTGKTGNYGYTF.

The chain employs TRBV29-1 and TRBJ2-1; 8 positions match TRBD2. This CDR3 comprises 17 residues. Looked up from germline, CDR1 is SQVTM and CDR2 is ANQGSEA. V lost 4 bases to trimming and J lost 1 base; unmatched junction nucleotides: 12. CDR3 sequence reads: CSVVTGGALGSYNEQFF. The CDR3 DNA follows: TGCAGCGTTGTGACGGGGGGGGCCCTCGGGTCCTACAATGAGCAGTTCTTC.

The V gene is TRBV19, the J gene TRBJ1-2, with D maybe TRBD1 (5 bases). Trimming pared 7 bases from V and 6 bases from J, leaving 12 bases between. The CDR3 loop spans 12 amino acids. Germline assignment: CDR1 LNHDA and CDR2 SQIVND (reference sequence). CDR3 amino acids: CASTIGGDGYTF. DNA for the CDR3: TGTGCCAGTACCATCGGAGGGGATGGCTACACCTTC.

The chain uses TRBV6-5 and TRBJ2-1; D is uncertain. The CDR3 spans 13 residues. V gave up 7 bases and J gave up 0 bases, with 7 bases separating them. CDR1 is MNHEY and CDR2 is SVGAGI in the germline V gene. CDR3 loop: CASTSPSYNEQFF. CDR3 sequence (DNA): TGTGCCAGCACGTCTCCCTCCTACAATGAGCAGTTCTTC.

CDR3 region: CASSDYSLAGEGNEQFF. The CDR3 DNA follows: TGTGCCAGCAGTGACTATTCCCTAGCGGGAGAAGGGAATGAGCAGTTCTTC. The J gene is TRBJ2-1, the V gene TRBV2; TRBD2 matches at 10 bases. V lost 3 bases, J lost 7 bases, and 12 bases stayed unmatched. CDR3 length: 17 residues. Per the germline V gene, CDR1 is SNHLY and CDR2 is FYNNEI.

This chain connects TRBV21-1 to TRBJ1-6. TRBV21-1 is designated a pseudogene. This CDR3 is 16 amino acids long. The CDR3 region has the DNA TGTGCCAGCAGCAAAGGCGGCGGGGCGCGAAATTCACCCCTCCACTTT. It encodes CASSKGGGARNSPLHF.

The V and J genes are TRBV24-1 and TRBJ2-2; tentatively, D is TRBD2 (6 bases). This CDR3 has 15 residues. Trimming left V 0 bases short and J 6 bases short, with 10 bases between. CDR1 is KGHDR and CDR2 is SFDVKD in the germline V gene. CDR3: CATSDLAGLAGELFF. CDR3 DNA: TGTGCCACCAGTGATTTGGCGGGGTTGGCCGGGGAGCTGTTTTTT.